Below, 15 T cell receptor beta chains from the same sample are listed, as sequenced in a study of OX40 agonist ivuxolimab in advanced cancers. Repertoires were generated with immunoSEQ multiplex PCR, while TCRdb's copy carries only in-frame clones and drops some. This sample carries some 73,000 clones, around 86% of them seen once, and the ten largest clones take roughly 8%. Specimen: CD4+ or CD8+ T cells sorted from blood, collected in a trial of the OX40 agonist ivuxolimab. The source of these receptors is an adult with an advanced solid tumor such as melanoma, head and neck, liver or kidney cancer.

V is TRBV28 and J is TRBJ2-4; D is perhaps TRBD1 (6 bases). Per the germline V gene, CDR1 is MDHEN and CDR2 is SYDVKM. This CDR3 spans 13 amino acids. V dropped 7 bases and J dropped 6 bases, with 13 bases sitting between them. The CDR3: CASTPRGRNIQYF. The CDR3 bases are TGTGCCAGCACCCCCAGGGGTAGAAACATTCAGTACTTC. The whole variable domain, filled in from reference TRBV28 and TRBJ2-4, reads DVKVTQSSRYLVKRTGEKVFLECVQDMDHENMFWYRQDPGLGLRLIYFSYDVKMKEKGDIPEGYSVSREKKERFSLILESASTNQTSMYLCASTPRGRNIQYFGAGTRLSVL.

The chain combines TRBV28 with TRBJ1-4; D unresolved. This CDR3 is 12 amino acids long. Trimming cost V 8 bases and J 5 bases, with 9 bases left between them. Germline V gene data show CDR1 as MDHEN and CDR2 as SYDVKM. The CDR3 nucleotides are TGTGCCAGCCAACAGCGGAATGAAAAACTGTTTTTT. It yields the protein CASQQRNEKLFF.

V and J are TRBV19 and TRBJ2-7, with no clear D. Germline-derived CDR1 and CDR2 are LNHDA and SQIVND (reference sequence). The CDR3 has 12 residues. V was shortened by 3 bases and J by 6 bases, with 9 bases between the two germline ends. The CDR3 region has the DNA TGTGCCAGTAGTATCCCTTATGGCGAGCAGTACTTC. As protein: CASSIPYGEQYF.

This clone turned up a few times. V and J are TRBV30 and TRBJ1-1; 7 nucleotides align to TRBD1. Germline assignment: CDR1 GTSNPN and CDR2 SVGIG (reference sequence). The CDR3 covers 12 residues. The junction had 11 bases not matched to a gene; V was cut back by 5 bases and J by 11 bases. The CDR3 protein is CAWAPEGAGAFF. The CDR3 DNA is TGTGCCTGGGCCCCCGAGGGGGCCGGCGCTTTCTTT.

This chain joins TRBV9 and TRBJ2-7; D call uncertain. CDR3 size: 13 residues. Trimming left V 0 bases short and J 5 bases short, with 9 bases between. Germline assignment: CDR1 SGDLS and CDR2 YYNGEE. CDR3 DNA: TGTGCCAGCAGCGTAGTGGGTTCTCACGAGCAGTACTTC. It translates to CASSVVGSHEQYF.

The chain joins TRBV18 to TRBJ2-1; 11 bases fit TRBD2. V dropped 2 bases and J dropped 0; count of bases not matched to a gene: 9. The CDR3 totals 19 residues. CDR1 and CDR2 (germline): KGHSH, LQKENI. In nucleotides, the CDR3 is TGTGCCAGCTCACCAAGGGGACTAGCGGAAATCCTCTCCTACAATGAGCAGTTCTTC. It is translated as CASSPRGLAEILSYNEQFF. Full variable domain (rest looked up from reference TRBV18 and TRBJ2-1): NAGVMQNPRHLVRRRGQEARLRCSPMKGHSHVYWYRQLPEEGLKFMVYLQKENIIDESGMPKERFSAEFPKEGPSILRIQQVVRGDSAAYFCASSPRGLAEILSYNEQFFGPGTRLTVL.

DNA for the CDR3: TGTGCCAGCAGCAATCCCCTCGAGCAGTACTTC. Its protein product is CASSNPLEQYF. The chain recombines TRBV7-3 with TRBJ2-7; D unclear. The germline V and J ends were trimmed by 5 bases and 6 bases, with 8 bases remaining between them. Germline V gene sequence: CDR1 SGHTA, CDR2 FQGTGA. The CDR3 runs 11 residues.

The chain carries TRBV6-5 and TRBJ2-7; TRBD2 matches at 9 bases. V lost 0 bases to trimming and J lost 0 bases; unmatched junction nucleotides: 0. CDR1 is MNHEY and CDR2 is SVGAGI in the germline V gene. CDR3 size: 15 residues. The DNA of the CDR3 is TGTGCCAGCAGTTACTCGACTAGCGGCTCCTACGAGCAGTACTTC. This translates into CASSYSTSGSYEQYF.

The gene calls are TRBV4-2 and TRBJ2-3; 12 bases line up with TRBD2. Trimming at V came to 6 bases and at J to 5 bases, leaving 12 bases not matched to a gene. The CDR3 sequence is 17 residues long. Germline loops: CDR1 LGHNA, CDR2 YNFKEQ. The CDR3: CASSVGAASGREDTQYF. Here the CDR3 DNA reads TGTGCCAGCAGTGTTGGTGCGGCTAGCGGGAGGGAAGATACGCAGTATTTT.

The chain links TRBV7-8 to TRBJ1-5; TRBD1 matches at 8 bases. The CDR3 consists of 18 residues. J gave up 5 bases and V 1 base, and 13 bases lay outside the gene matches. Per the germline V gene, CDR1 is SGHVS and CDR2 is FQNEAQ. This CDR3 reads CASSLVPPGQGAYQPQHF. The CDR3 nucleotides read TGTGCCAGCAGCTTAGTCCCCCCCGGACAGGGAGCTTATCAGCCCCAGCATTTT.

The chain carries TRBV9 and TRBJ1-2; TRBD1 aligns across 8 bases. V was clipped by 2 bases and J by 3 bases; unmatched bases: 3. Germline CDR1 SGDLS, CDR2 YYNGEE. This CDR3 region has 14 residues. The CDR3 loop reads CASSVSQGDYGYTF. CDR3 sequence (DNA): TGTGCCAGCAGCGTTTCACAGGGGGACTATGGCTACACCTTC.

The CDR3 coding sequence is TGTGCCACCCTGGATTATGAAGCTTTCTTT. It is translated as CATLDYEAFF. The chain has TRBV28 and TRBJ1-1; D is unresolved. The CDR3 has 10 amino acids. Trimming shortened V by 10 bases and J by 7 bases, and 10 bases separated the two germline ends. The germline V gene has CDR1 MDHEN and CDR2 SYDVKM.

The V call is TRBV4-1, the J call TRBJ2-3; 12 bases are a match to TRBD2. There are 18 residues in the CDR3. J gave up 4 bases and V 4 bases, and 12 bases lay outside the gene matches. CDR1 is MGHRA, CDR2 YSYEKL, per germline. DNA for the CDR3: TGCGCCAGCAGCCGGGCAGTCTCTAGCGGGAGGGGAGCAGATACGCAGTATTTT. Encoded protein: CASSRAVSSGRGADTQYF.

CDR3 coding DNA: TGTGCCAGCAGTTTATTCGGGGCAAATTCACCCCTCCACTTT. This translates into CASSLFGANSPLHF. The chain joins TRBV28 to TRBJ1-6; perhaps TRBD1 as D (5 bases). CDR3 length: 14 residues. Germline lookup yields CDR1 MDHEN and CDR2 SYDVKM. V was trimmed by 1 base and J by 7 bases, leaving 8 bases between them.

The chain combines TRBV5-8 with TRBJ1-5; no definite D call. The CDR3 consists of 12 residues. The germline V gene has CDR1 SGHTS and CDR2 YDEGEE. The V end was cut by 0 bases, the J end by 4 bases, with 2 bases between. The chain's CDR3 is CASSLVNQPQHF. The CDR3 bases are TGTGCCAGCAGCTTGGTGAATCAGCCCCAGCATTTT.